These 17 T cell receptor beta chains were sequenced from one sample in a study of blood T cell repertoires in COVID-19. Measured with immunoSEQ multiplex PCR; TCRdb has only the in-frame clones, and not every one. In the table there are approximately 250,000 clones, around 84% of which are singletons. Source material: peripheral blood. The origin of the receptors is a man aged 60 to 69 with acute or convalescent COVID-19.

The rearrangement uses TRBV27 and TRBJ2-1; 8 positions agree with TRBD2. This CDR3 has 16 residues. The trim removed 7 bases at V and 6 bases at J, leaving 14 bases unmatched. Germline V lookup: CDR1 MNHEY, CDR2 SMNVEV (reference sequence). CDR3 residues: CASKPVAGRVPNEQFF. The CDR3 nucleotides read TGTGCCAGCAAGCCTGTAGCGGGAAGGGTCCCCAATGAGCAGTTCTTC.

This clone appeared once. The rearrangement joins TRBV6-5 to TRBJ2-2; possible D gene TRBD1, 6 bases. Germline V lookup: CDR1 MNHEY, CDR2 SVGAGI. This CDR3 has 15 amino acids. Trimming took 7 bases from V and 2 from J, leaving 14 bases between them. CDR3: CASTLRTVNTGELFF. CDR3 coding DNA: TGTGCCAGCACGCTTCGGACAGTAAACACCGGGGAGCTGTTTTTT.

The chain links TRBV2 to TRBJ1-4; no clear D. This CDR3 is built from 13 residues. V lost 6 bases and J 8 bases, leaving 13 bases between the germline ends. From germline, CDR1 is SNHLY and CDR2 FYNNEI. CDR3 loop: CASRADFGEKLFF. The CDR3 nucleotides are TGTGCCAGCAGAGCGGATTTCGGCGAAAAACTGTTTTTT.

In nucleotides, the CDR3 is TGTGCCAGCAGCCGAATAACCCCGGGCACTGAAGCTTTCTTT. Encoded protein: CASSRITPGTEAFF. The chain links TRBV3-1 (or the pseudogene TRBV3-2) to TRBJ1-1; D remains ambiguous. CDR3 size: 14 residues. Per germline, CDR1 LGHDT and CDR2 YNNKEL (reference sequence). Trimming shortened V by 4 bases and J by 4 bases, and 13 bases separated the two germline ends.

This sequence joins TRBV11-3 and TRBJ2-5; no clear D gene. Germline V CDR1 and CDR2: SGHNT, YENEEA. The V gene lost 1 base and the J gene lost 4 bases, with 7 bases spanning the gap. CDR3 length equals 13 residues. DNA for the CDR3: TGTGCCAGCAGCTTAGGGCTTGGAGAGACCCAGTACTTC. It encodes CASSLGLGETQYF. Combining the CDR3 with reference TRBV11-3 and TRBJ2-5 gives the whole variable domain EAGVVQSPRYKIIEKKQPVAFWCNPISGHNTLYWYLQNLGQGPELLIRYENEEAVDDSQLPKDRFSAERLKGVDSTLKIQPAELGDSAVYLCASSLGLGETQYFGPGTRLLVL.

V and J are TRBV11-2 and TRBJ1-2; D is undetermined. CDR1 is SGHAT and CDR2 is FQNNGV in the germline V gene. This CDR3 has 13 amino acids. V lost 4 bases to trimming and J lost 2 bases, with 8 bases between them. The CDR3 coding sequence is TGTGCCAGCAGCTCCGGAGAAAACTATGGCTACACCTTC. Translating it yields CASSSGENYGYTF.

This chain's CDR3 is CASSSTGTSGYNEQFF. The DNA for the CDR3 is TGTGCCAGCAGCTCTACCGGGACTAGCGGATACAATGAGCAGTTCTTC. The chain couples TRBV11-2 to TRBJ2-1; 11 nucleotides align to TRBD2. The trim removed 4 bases at V and 4 bases at J, leaving 6 bases unmatched. In germline, CDR1 is SGHAT, CDR2 FQNNGV. This CDR3 is 16 amino acids long.

The genes are TRBV18 and TRBJ1-1; 7 bases are a match to TRBD1. The CDR3 totals 14 residues. Germline V CDR1 and CDR2: KGHSH, LQKENI. J gave up 5 bases and V 2 bases, and 5 bases lay outside the gene matches. CDR3 residues: CASSPAAGGTEAFF. Written as DNA, the CDR3 is TGTGCCAGCTCACCAGCGGCAGGGGGAACTGAAGCTTTCTTT. The full variable domain, its missing parts supplied by reference TRBV18 and TRBJ1-1, is NAGVMQNPRHLVRRRGQEARLRCSPMKGHSHVYWYRQLPEEGLKFMVYLQKENIIDESGMPKERFSAEFPKEGPSILRIQQVVRGDSAAYFCASSPAAGGTEAFFGQGTRLTVV.

The sample holds one count of this clone. The chain is built from TRBV5-6 and TRBJ2-1; TRBD2 is a possible D gene (6 bases). Germline lookup yields CDR1 SGHDT and CDR2 YYEEEE. V was pared by 2 bases and J by 3 bases, with 12 bases between. This CDR3 region has 15 residues. The CDR3 DNA is TGTGCCAGCAGCTTAATAGCGGTCTTCTACAATGAGCAGTTCTTC. Translating gives CASSLIAVFYNEQFF.

This clone was picked up one time. The chain is built from TRBV7-2 and TRBJ1-2; D gene uncertain. The V gene's germline CDR1 is SGHTA and CDR2 FQGNSA. Trimming took off 0 bases at V and 4 bases at J, with 6 bases between the two ends. This CDR3 comprises 13 residues. The CDR3 loop is CASSLAVSYGYTF. As DNA, the CDR3 is TGTGCCAGCAGCTTAGCGGTGAGCTATGGCTACACCTTC.

The chain joins TRBV30 to TRBJ2-5; 8 nucleotides agree with TRBD2. Trimming removed 7 bases from V and 2 bases from J; junction bases left unmatched: 9. The CDR3 has 14 amino acids. Germline CDR1 GTSNPN, CDR2 SVGIG (reference sequence). The CDR3: CALRSSGPQETQYF. In DNA form, the CDR3 reads TGTGCCTTGCGCTCTAGCGGGCCTCAAGAGACCCAGTACTTC.

This clone has only one observation. The chain combines TRBV5-6 with TRBJ1-1; a possible D gene is TRBD1 (6 bases). Germline CDR1 SGHDT, CDR2 YYEEEE. V dropped 5 bases and J dropped 4 bases, with 15 bases sitting between them. CDR3 size: 14 residues. CDR3: CASSYRVVGTEAFF. CDR3 coding DNA: TGTGCCAGCAGTTACAGGGTTGTGGGCACTGAAGCTTTCTTT.

The CDR3 bases are TGTGCCAGCACGGACTACTCTGGAAACACCATATATTTT. Translated: CASTDYSGNTIYF. The rearrangement joins TRBV6-5 to TRBJ1-3; D gene unclear. Looked up from germline, CDR1 is MNHEY and CDR2 is SVGAGI. The CDR3 has 13 amino acids. Deletions cut 7 bases from V and 0 bases from J, with 7 bases between.

This clone was observed once. V usage is TRBV6-2 or TRBV6-3 and J usage is TRBJ2-5; 10 bases are a match to TRBD1. After removal of 0 bases from V and 1 base from J, the junction contained 2 bases not matched to a gene. This CDR3 is built from 16 residues. The germline gives CDR1 MNHEY, CDR2 SVGEGT. The CDR3 loop reads CASSYSGQGLQETQYF. The CDR3 DNA reads TGTGCCAGCAGTTACTCGGGACAGGGGCTCCAAGAGACCCAGTACTTC.

The rearrangement joins TRBV27 to TRBJ2-1, with D hard to call. The germline gives CDR1 MNHEY, CDR2 SMNVEV (reference sequence). The CDR3 contains 15 residues. Trimming left V 2 bases short and J 4 bases short, with 12 bases between. The CDR3 spells CASSLVSTPYNEQFF. CDR3 in DNA: TGTGCCAGCAGTTTAGTTAGTACCCCTTACAATGAGCAGTTCTTC.

V gene TRBV10-3 combines with J gene TRBJ1-2, with 8 bases identical to TRBD1. The CDR3 spans 12 residues. CDR1 and CDR2 (germline): ENHRY, SYGVKD. Losses at the gene ends were 7 bases for V and 6 bases for J; bases not matched to a gene: 4. CDR3 protein: CAINQGAHGYTF. The CDR3, as DNA: TGTGCCATCAATCAGGGGGCGCATGGCTACACCTTC.

V usage is TRBV18 and J usage is TRBJ1-3; possible D gene TRBD1, 5 bases. Deletions cut 3 bases from V and 0 bases from J, with 9 bases between. The CDR3 is 15 amino acids. Germline values: CDR1 KGHSH, CDR2 LQKENI. The DNA for the CDR3 is TGTGCCAGCTCACCCCTCGACAGCTCTGGAAACACCATATATTTT. Protein: CASSPLDSSGNTIYF.